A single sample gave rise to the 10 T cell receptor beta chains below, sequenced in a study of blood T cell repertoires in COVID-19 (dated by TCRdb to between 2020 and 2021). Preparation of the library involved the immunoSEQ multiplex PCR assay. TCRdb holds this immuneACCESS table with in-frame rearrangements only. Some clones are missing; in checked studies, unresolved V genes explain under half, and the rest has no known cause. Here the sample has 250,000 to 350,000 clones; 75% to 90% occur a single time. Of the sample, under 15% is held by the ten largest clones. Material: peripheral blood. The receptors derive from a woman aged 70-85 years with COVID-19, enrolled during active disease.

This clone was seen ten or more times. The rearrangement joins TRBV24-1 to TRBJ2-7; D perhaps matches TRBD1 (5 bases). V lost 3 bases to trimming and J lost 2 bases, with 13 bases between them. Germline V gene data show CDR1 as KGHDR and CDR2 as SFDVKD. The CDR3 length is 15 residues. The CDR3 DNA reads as TGTGCCACCAGTGATAGCGCCAGGGCAACCTACGAGCAGTACTTC. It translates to CATSDSARATYEQYF.

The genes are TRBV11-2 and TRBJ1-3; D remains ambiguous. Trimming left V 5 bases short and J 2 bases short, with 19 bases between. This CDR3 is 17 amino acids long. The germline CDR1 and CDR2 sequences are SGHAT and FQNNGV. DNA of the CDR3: TGTGCCAGCAGCCCGCTTCCGGCAGGAATCACTGGAAACACCATATATTTT. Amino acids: CASSPLPAGITGNTIYF. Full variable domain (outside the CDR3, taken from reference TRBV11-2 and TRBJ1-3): EAGVAQSPRYKIIEKRQSVAFWCNPISGHATLYWYQQILGQGPKLLIQFQNNGVVDDSQLPKDRFSAERLKGVDSTLKIQPAKLEDSAVYLCASSPLPAGITGNTIYFGEGSWLTVV.

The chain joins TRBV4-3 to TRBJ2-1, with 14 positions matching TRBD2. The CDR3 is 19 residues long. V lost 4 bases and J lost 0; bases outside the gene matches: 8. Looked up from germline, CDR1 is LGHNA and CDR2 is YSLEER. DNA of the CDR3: TGCGCCAGCAGCCGAGGGACTAGCGGGGGCGGTAGCTCCTACAATGAGCAGTTCTTC. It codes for CASSRGTSGGGSSYNEQFF.

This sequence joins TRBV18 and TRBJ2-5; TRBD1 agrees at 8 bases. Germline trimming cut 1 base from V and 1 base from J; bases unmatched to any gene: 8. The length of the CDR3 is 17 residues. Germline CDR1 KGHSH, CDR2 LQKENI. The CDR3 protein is CASSPRTGPTAQETQYF. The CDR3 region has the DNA TGTGCCAGCTCACCACGGACAGGGCCCACGGCCCAAGAGACCCAGTACTTC.

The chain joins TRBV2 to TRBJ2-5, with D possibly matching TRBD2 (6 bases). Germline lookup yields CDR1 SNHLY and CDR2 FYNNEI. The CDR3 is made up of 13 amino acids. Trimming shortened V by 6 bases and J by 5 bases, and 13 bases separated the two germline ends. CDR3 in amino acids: CASSRLEGETQYF. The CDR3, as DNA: TGTGCCAGCAGCCGCTTGGAGGGCGAGACCCAGTACTTC.

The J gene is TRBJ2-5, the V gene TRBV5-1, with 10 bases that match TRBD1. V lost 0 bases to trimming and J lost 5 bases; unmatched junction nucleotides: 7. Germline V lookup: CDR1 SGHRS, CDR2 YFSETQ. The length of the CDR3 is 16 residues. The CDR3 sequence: CASSLEGTGDWETQYF. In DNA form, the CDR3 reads TGCGCCAGCAGCTTGGAAGGGACAGGGGACTGGGAGACCCAGTACTTC.

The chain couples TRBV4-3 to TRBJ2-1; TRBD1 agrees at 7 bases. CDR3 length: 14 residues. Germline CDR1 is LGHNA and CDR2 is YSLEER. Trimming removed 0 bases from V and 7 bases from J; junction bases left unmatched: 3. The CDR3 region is CASSQEDRENEQFF. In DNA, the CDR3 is TGCGCCAGCAGCCAAGAAGACAGGGAGAATGAGCAGTTCTTC.

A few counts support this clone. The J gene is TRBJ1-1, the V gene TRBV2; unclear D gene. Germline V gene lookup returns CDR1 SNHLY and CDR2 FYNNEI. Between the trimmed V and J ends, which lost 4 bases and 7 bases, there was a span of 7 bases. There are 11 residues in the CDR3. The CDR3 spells CASSVYGEAFF. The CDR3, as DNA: TGTGCCAGCAGTGTTTACGGTGAAGCTTTCTTT.

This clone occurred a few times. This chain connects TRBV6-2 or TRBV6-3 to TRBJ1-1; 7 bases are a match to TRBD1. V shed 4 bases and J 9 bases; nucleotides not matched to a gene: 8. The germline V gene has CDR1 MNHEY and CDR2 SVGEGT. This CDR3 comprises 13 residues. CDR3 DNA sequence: TGTGCCAGCAGTTTTTTCGAGGGGGCCCAAGCTTTCTTT. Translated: CASSFFEGAQAFF.

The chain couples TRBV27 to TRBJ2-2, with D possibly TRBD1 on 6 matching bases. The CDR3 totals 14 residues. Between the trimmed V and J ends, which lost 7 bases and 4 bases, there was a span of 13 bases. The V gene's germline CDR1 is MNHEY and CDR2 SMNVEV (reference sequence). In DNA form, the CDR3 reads TGTGCCAGCACCTTGAGGGGGTCCACCGGGGAGCTGTTTTTT. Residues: CASTLRGSTGELFF.